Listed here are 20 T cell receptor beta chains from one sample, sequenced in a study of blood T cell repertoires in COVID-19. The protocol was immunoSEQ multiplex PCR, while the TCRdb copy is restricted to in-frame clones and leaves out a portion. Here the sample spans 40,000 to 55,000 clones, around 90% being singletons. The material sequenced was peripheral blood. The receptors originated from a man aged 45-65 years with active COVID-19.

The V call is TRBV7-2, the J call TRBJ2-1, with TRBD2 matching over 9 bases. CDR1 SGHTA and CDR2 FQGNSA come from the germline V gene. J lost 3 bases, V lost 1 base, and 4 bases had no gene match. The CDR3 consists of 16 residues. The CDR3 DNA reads TGTGCCAGCAGCTTAGAAAGCGGGGGGCGCTACAATGAGCAGTTCTTC. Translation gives CASSLESGGRYNEQFF. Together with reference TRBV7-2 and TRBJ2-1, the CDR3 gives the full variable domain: GAGVSQSPSNKVTEKGKDVELRCDPISGHTALYWYRQSLGQGLEFLIYFQGNSAPDKSGLPSDRFSAERTGGSVSTLTIQRTQQEDSAVYLCASSLESGGRYNEQFFGPGTRLTVL.

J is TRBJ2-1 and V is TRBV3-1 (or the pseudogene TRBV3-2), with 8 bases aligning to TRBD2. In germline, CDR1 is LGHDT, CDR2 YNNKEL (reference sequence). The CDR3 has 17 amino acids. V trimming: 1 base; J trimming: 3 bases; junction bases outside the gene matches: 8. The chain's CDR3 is CASSQADRGRHYNEQFF. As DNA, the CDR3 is TGTGCCAGCAGCCAAGCCGACCGCGGGAGGCACTACAATGAGCAGTTCTTC.

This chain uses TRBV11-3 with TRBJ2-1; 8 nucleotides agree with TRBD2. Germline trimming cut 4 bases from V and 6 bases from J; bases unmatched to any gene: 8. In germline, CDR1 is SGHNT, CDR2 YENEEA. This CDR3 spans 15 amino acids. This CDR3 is CASSSAAGLANEQFF. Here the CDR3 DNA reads TGTGCCAGCAGCTCCGCGGCTGGACTAGCCAATGAGCAGTTCTTC. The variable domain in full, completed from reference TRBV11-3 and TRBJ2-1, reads EAGVVQSPRYKIIEKKQPVAFWCNPISGHNTLYWYLQNLGQGPELLIRYENEEAVDDSQLPKDRFSAERLKGVDSTLKIQPAELGDSAVYLCASSSAAGLANEQFFGPGTRLTVL.

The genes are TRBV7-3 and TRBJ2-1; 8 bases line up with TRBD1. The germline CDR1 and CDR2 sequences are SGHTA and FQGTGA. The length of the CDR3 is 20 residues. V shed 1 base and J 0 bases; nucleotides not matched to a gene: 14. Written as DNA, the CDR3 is TGTGCCAGCAGCTTAATAGGGGGGCGGACAGGGAGATTCTCCTACAATGAGCAGTTCTTC. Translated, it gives CASSLIGGRTGRFSYNEQFF.

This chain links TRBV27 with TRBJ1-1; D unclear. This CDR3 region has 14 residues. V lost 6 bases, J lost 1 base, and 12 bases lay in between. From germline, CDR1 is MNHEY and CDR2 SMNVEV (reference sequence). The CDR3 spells CASSRWASNTEAFF. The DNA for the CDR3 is TGTGCCAGCAGCCGATGGGCTTCGAACACTGAAGCTTTCTTT.

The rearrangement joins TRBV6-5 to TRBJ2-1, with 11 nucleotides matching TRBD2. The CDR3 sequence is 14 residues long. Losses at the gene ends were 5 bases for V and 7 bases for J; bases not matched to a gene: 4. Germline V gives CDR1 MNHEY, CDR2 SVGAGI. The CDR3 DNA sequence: TGTGCCAGCAGTCGTAGCGGGAGGGTGAATGAGCAGTTCTTC. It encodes CASSRSGRVNEQFF.

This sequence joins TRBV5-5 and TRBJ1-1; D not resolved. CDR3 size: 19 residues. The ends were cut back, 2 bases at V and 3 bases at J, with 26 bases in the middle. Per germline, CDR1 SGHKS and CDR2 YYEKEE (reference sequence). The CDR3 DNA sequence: TGTGCCAGCAGCTTCCATCCCCGACGTGATCCCTCGCGGGACACTGAAGCTTTCTTT. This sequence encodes CASSFHPRRDPSRDTEAFF.

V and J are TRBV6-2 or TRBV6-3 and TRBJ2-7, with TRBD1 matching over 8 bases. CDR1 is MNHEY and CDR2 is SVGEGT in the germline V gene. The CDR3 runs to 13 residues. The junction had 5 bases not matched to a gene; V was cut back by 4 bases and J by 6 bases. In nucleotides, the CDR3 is TGTGCCAGCAGTTCAGGACAGGGTGGCGAGCAGTACTTC. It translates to CASSSGQGGEQYF.

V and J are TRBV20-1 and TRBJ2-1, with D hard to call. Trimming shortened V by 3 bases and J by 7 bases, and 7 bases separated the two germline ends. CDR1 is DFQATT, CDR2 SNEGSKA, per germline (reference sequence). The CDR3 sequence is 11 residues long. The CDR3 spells CSARGPNEQFF. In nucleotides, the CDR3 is TGCAGTGCTAGGGGCCCGAATGAGCAGTTCTTC.

The CDR3 nucleotides are TGTGCCAGCAGCTTCCCGGGACAGGGCGGCCGTGGCTACACCTTC. It translates to CASSFPGQGGRGYTF. This sequence joins TRBV7-2 and TRBJ1-2; TRBD1 agrees at 9 bases. Germline V CDR1 and CDR2: SGHTA, FQGNSA. This CDR3 comprises 15 residues. Trimming removed 3 bases from V and 7 bases from J; junction bases left unmatched: 9.

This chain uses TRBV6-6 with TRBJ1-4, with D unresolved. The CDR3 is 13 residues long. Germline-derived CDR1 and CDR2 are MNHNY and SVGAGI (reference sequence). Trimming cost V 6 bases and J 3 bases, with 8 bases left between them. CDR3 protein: CASRFSANEKLFF. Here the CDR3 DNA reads TGTGCCAGCAGGTTTAGCGCTAATGAAAAACTGTTTTTT.

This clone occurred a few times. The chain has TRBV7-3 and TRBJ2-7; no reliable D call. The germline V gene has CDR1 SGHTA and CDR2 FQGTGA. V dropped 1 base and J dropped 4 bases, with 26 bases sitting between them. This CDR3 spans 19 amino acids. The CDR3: CASSLNPKPSRRSDYEQYV. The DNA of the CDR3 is TGTGCCAGCAGCTTAAACCCTAAACCCTCTCGGAGATCGGATTACGAGCAGTACGTC.

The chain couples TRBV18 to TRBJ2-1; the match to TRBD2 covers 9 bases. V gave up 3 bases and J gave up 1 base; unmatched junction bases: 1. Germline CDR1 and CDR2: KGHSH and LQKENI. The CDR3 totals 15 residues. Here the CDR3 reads CASSPAGGSYNEQFF. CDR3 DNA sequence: TGTGCCAGCTCACCCGCGGGAGGGTCCTACAATGAGCAGTTCTTC.

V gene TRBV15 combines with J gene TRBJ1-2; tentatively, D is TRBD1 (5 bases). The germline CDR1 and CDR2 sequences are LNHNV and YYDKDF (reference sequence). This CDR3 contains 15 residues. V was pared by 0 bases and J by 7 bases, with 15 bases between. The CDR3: CATSRDRVTGGGYTF. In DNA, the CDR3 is TGTGCCACCAGCAGAGATCGGGTGACCGGGGGTGGCTACACCTTC.

CDR3 in amino acids: CATYGTSGTNEKLFF. The CDR3 nucleotides read TGTGCCACCTATGGGACATCTGGAACTAATGAAAAACTGTTTTTT. The chain employs TRBV24-1 and TRBJ1-4; tentatively, D is TRBD1 (6 bases). The CDR3 spans 15 residues. With 9 bases removed from V and 1 base from J, the gap between germline ends came to 14 bases. In germline, CDR1 is KGHDR, CDR2 SFDVKD.

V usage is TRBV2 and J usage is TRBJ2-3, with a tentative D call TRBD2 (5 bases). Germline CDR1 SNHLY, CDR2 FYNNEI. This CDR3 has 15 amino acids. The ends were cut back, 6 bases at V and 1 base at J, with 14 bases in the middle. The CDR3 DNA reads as TGTGCCAGCAGGGCGGGCGGTCCGGGCACAGATACGCAGTATTTT. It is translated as CASRAGGPGTDTQYF.

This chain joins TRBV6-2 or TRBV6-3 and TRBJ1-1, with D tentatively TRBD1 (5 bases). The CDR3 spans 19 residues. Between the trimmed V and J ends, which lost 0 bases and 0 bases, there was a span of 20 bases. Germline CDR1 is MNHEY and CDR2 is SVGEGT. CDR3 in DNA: TGTGCCAGCAGTTACTCGTTCTTTAAGTTTGGGGGGGTGAACACTGAAGCTTTCTTT. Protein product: CASSYSFFKFGGVNTEAFF.

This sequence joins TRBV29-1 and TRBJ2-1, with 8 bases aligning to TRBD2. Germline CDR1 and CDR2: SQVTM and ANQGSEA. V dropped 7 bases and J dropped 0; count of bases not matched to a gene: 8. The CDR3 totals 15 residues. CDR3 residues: CSGSSAGGSYNEQFF. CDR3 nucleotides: TGCAGCGGGTCTTCTGCGGGGGGCTCCTACAATGAGCAGTTCTTC.

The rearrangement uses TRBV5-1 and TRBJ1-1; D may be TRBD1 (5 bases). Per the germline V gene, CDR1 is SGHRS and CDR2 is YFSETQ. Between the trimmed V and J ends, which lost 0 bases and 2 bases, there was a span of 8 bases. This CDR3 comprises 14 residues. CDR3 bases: TGCGCCAGCAGCTTGGGCGGGGGAAACACTGAAGCTTTCTTT. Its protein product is CASSLGGGNTEAFF. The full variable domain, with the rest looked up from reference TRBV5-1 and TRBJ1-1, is KAGVTQTPRYLIKTRGQQVTLSCSPISGHRSVSWYQQTPGQGLQFLFEYFSETQRNKGNFPGRFSGRQFSNSRSEMNVSTLELGDSALYLCASSLGGGNTEAFFGQGTRLTVV.

This CDR3 reads CASSPPRGRLAGEQFF. CDR3 DNA sequence: TGTGCCAGCAGCCCACCACGGGGTAGACTAGCAGGTGAGCAGTTCTTC. V is TRBV5-4 and J is TRBJ2-1; 7 nucleotides align to TRBD2. V lost 4 bases to trimming and J lost 9 bases; unmatched junction nucleotides: 16. CDR1 SGHNT and CDR2 YYREEE come from the germline V gene (reference sequence). The CDR3 totals 16 residues.